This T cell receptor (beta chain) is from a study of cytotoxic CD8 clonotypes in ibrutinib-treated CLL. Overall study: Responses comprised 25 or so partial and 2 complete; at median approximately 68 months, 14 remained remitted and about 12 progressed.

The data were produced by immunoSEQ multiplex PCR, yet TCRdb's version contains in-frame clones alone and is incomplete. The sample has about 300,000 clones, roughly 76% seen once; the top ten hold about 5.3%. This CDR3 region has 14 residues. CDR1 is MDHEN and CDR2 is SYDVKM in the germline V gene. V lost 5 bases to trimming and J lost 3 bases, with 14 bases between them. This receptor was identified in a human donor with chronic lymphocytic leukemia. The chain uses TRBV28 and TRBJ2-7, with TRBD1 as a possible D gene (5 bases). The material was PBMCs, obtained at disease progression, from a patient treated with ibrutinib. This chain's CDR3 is CASSPGSLYYEQYF. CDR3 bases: TGTGCCAGCAGTCCAGGGTCCCTCTACTACGAGCAGTACTTC.